Listed below are T cell receptor beta chains from one sample, sequenced in a study of cytomegalovirus exposure and HLA in healthy donors. The protocol was immunoSEQ multiplex PCR, while the TCRdb copy is restricted to in-frame clones and leaves out a portion. This table holds fewer than 200,000 clones, more than 75% found once. Sequencing was done on a sample of PBMCs. The receptors were gathered from a man aged 18 to 29 in good health and CMV-seropositive. The CDR3 runs from the conserved cysteine through the conserved F or W. The D gene is left open where the match is weak. Size is omitted from some rows. Given values are once, few, many or a class for expanded clones.

cdr3_nt: TGTGCCAGCAGCCTACGACAGGCGTTTGGGGCTAATGAAAAACTGTTTTTT
cdr3_aa: CASSLRQAFGANEKLFF
d_call: -
clone_size: few
v_call: TRBV13
j_call: TRBJ1-4

cdr3_nt: TGTGCCAGCAGCCAAGACCTGGGAGTGGGGGCGAACACTGAAGCTTTCTTT
cdr3_aa: CASSQDLGVGANTEAFF
d_call: -
clone_size: -
v_call: TRBV4-2
j_call: TRBJ1-1

cdr3_nt: TGTGCCAGCAAACTATTCAGGGGCGGCACAGATACGCAGTATTTT
cdr3_aa: CASKLFRGGTDTQYF
d_call: -
clone_size: -
v_call: TRBV2
j_call: TRBJ2-3

cdr3_nt: TGCAGCGTTGTGACAGCTTACTCCGAGCAGTACTTC
cdr3_aa: CSVVTAYSEQYF
d_call: -
clone_size: few
v_call: TRBV29-1
j_call: TRBJ2-7

cdr3_nt: TGTGCCAGCAGTGAAGACAGGGGGCCTGGCACTGAAGCTTTCTTT
cdr3_aa: CASSEDRGPGTEAFF
d_call: TRBD1
clone_size: -
v_call: TRBV2
j_call: TRBJ1-1

cdr3_nt: TGTGCCAGCAGCGGGACAGCAAATCAGCCCCAGCATTTT
cdr3_aa: CASSGTANQPQHF
d_call: TRBD1
clone_size: -
v_call: TRBV6-1
j_call: TRBJ1-5

cdr3_nt: TGTGCCAGCAGGGGACTAGCGGGGAGGTACAATGAGCAGTTCTTC
cdr3_aa: CASRGLAGRYNEQFF
d_call: TRBD2
clone_size: -
v_call: TRBV27
j_call: TRBJ2-1

cdr3_nt: TGTGCCAGCAAATCAAGAGGGCGGGGGGGCAATGGCTACACCTTC
cdr3_aa: CASKSRGRGGNGYTF
d_call: -
clone_size: -
v_call: TRBV7-2
j_call: TRBJ1-2

cdr3_nt: TGTGCCTGGACTCAGGGCCTCCAGGACAATGAGCAGTTCTTC
cdr3_aa: CAWTQGLQDNEQFF
d_call: -
clone_size: few
v_call: TRBV30
j_call: TRBJ2-1

cdr3_nt: TGTGCCAGCAGTCGACAGGGGCCTCAGAACACTGAAGCTTTCTTT
cdr3_aa: CASSRQGPQNTEAFF
d_call: TRBD1
clone_size: -
v_call: TRBV6-5
j_call: TRBJ1-1

cdr3_nt: TGCGCCAGCAGTGAGTCGCTCGGGTTTTCCGACGGGAGCTACACCTTC
cdr3_aa: CASSESLGFSDGSYTF
d_call: -
clone_size: -
v_call: TRBV10-1
j_call: TRBJ1-2

cdr3_nt: TGTGCCAGCAGCTTCTCCCGCAGGAGGGCTCGGAACACTGAAGCTTTCTTT
cdr3_aa: CASSFSRRRARNTEAFF
d_call: -
clone_size: once
v_call: TRBV7-4
j_call: TRBJ1-1

cdr3_nt: TGTGCCAGCAGCGCAGGGGTGGTCGACTCTGGGGCCAACGTCCTGACTTTC
cdr3_aa: CASSAGVVDSGANVLTF
d_call: -
clone_size: -
v_call: TRBV5-4
j_call: TRBJ2-6

cdr3_nt: TGCAGCGTTGATGGGACGGGCGGGAGTGCAGAGACCCAGTACTTC
cdr3_aa: CSVDGTGGSAETQYF
d_call: TRBD2
clone_size: -
v_call: TRBV29-1
j_call: TRBJ2-5

cdr3_nt: TGCGCCAGCACCCCGAGGCAGGGGGCTCAGCCCCAGCATTTT
cdr3_aa: CASTPRQGAQPQHF
d_call: TRBD1
clone_size: -
v_call: TRBV10-2
j_call: TRBJ1-5

cdr3_nt: TGTGCCAGCAGTTCGAGGGAGACCCAGTACTTC
cdr3_aa: CASSSRETQYF
d_call: -
clone_size: -
v_call: TRBV6-5
j_call: TRBJ2-5

cdr3_nt: TGTGCCTGGAGTGTCATGGGGACAGCCGGGGAGCTGTTTTTT
cdr3_aa: CAWSVMGTAGELFF
d_call: TRBD1
clone_size: once
v_call: TRBV30
j_call: TRBJ2-2

cdr3_nt: TGTGCCACCAGCGCCAGACAGCGCTCTGGAAACACCATATATTTT
cdr3_aa: CATSARQRSGNTIYF
d_call: -
clone_size: -
v_call: TRBV15
j_call: TRBJ1-3

cdr3_nt: TGCAGCGTGGAACCCGGACTAGCGGGAGTGGGGACCCAGTACTTC
cdr3_aa: CSVEPGLAGVGTQYF
d_call: TRBD2
clone_size: -
v_call: TRBV29-1
j_call: TRBJ2-5

cdr3_nt: TGTGCCAGCAGCATCGGCAGGGAAGTCTACGAGCAGTACTTC
cdr3_aa: CASSIGREVYEQYF
d_call: -
clone_size: -
v_call: TRBV27
j_call: TRBJ2-7

cdr3_nt: TGTGCCAGTAGTATTGCGGCGAGGACAGGGGTTAACACTGAAGCTTTCTTT
cdr3_aa: CASSIAARTGVNTEAFF
d_call: TRBD1
clone_size: -
v_call: TRBV19
j_call: TRBJ1-1

cdr3_nt: TGCGCCAGCAGCCAAGAGGCTTATCAGGGGCATCAGCCCCAGCATTTT
cdr3_aa: CASSQEAYQGHQPQHF
d_call: -
clone_size: -
v_call: TRBV4-3
j_call: TRBJ1-5

cdr3_nt: TGTGCCAGCAGCCCCCACGACACTCCTTCCGCAGATACGCAGTATTTT
cdr3_aa: CASSPHDTPSADTQYF
d_call: -
clone_size: once
v_call: TRBV6-4
j_call: TRBJ2-3

cdr3_nt: TGCGCCAGCGGATTATTGGGGACAGGGAGCACAGATACGCAGTATTTT
cdr3_aa: CASGLLGTGSTDTQYF
d_call: TRBD1
clone_size: once
v_call: TRBV5-1
j_call: TRBJ2-3

cdr3_nt: TGTGCCAGTAGGTCACAGGGCCAGTCCTATGGCTACACCTTC
cdr3_aa: CASRSQGQSYGYTF
d_call: -
clone_size: -
v_call: TRBV19
j_call: TRBJ1-2

cdr3_nt: TGTGCCAGCAGCGTATCGGGGGATAGCAATCAGCCCCAGCATTTT
cdr3_aa: CASSVSGDSNQPQHF
d_call: -
clone_size: -
v_call: TRBV9
j_call: TRBJ1-5

cdr3_nt: TGTGCCAGCAGCTTGGACTTTAGACTAGACTCGGACTACGAGCAGTACTTC
cdr3_aa: CASSLDFRLDSDYEQYF
d_call: -
clone_size: once
v_call: TRBV5-4
j_call: TRBJ2-7

cdr3_nt: TGTGCCAGCAGTTTATCTAGCGGGGGGGTAGGCGAGCAGTACTTC
cdr3_aa: CASSLSSGGVGEQYF
d_call: TRBD2
clone_size: -
v_call: TRBV27
j_call: TRBJ2-7

cdr3_nt: TGCAGCGTTGAAAGACAGGGGGCTGAAGCTTTCTTT
cdr3_aa: CSVERQGAEAFF
d_call: TRBD1
clone_size: -
v_call: TRBV29-1
j_call: TRBJ1-1

cdr3_nt: TGCGCCAGCAGCCACCCCGGGAGAGGGGCTGAAGCTTTCTTT
cdr3_aa: CASSHPGRGAEAFF
d_call: -
clone_size: -
v_call: TRBV4-1
j_call: TRBJ1-1

cdr3_nt: TGCGCCAGCAGCCTTGGTCATCAGGGGAGGGACTACACCTTC
cdr3_aa: CASSLGHQGRDYTF
d_call: -
clone_size: few
v_call: TRBV4-3
j_call: TRBJ1-2

cdr3_nt: TGCGCCAGCAGGGGGACAGGTTCAACCGGGGCTGAAGCTTTCTTT
cdr3_aa: CASRGTGSTGAEAFF
d_call: TRBD1
clone_size: -
v_call: TRBV5-1
j_call: TRBJ1-1

cdr3_nt: TGTGCCATCAGTGACCCCGGGACTAGCGTCTTTGAGCAGTTCTTC
cdr3_aa: CAISDPGTSVFEQFF
d_call: TRBD2
clone_size: -
v_call: TRBV10-3
j_call: TRBJ2-1

cdr3_nt: TGCGCCAGCAGCCCCCAGGGGTTGGACACTGAAGCTTTCTTT
cdr3_aa: CASSPQGLDTEAFF
d_call: -
clone_size: -
v_call: TRBV4-3
j_call: TRBJ1-1

cdr3_nt: TGTGCCAGCAGCTTGGATACAGCTACGCCCTATGGCTACACCTTC
cdr3_aa: CASSLDTATPYGYTF
d_call: -
clone_size: -
v_call: TRBV5-5
j_call: TRBJ1-2

cdr3_nt: TGTGCCACCAGCAGCCGGAGACAGAACTACGAGCAGTACTTC
cdr3_aa: CATSSRRQNYEQYF
d_call: -
clone_size: -
v_call: TRBV15
j_call: TRBJ2-7

cdr3_nt: TGTGCCAGCTCAGGGGCGTCAGATACGCAGTATTTT
cdr3_aa: CASSGASDTQYF
d_call: -
clone_size: -
v_call: TRBV7-9
j_call: TRBJ2-3

cdr3_nt: TGTGCCAGCCAACATAGCCGACGGGGGGCCGGCACCGGGGAGCTGTTTTTT
cdr3_aa: CASQHSRRGAGTGELFF
d_call: -
clone_size: -
v_call: TRBV7-2
j_call: TRBJ2-2

cdr3_nt: TGTGCCAGCACTCATCGGACTAGCGGCACAGATACGCAGTATTTT
cdr3_aa: CASTHRTSGTDTQYF
d_call: TRBD2
clone_size: -
v_call: TRBV6-5
j_call: TRBJ2-3

cdr3_nt: TGTGCCAGCAGCAAAGGACTACCACAGAGCTCCTACAATGAGCAGTTCTTC
cdr3_aa: CASSKGLPQSSYNEQFF
d_call: -
clone_size: -
v_call: TRBV2
j_call: TRBJ2-1

cdr3_nt: TGTGCCAGCACCCCAGTCCGGGAGGGAAGGGAGCAGTACTTC
cdr3_aa: CASTPVREGREQYF
d_call: TRBD2
clone_size: -
v_call: TRBV6-1
j_call: TRBJ2-7

cdr3_nt: TGTGCCAGCAGCGCCAGGGAATCCTATAATTCACCCCTCCACTTT
cdr3_aa: CASSARESYNSPLHF
d_call: -
clone_size: -
v_call: TRBV9
j_call: TRBJ1-6

cdr3_nt: TGTTCCAGCAGCTTAGTTACGACAGGGGGGAGAGGTGGCTACACCTTC
cdr3_aa: CSSSLVTTGGRGGYTF
d_call: TRBD1
clone_size: -
v_call: TRBV7-9
j_call: TRBJ1-2

cdr3_nt: TGTGCCAGCAGTCCCCTGGCAGGGAGCAATCAGCCCCAGCATTTT
cdr3_aa: CASSPLAGSNQPQHF
d_call: -
clone_size: -
v_call: TRBV27
j_call: TRBJ1-5

cdr3_nt: TGTGCCAGCAGCCCAGGGGATCAGCCCCAGCATTTT
cdr3_aa: CASSPGDQPQHF
d_call: -
clone_size: few
v_call: TRBV7-9
j_call: TRBJ1-5

cdr3_nt: TGCAGCGTTTCGACAGATGGAAACACCATATATTTT
cdr3_aa: CSVSTDGNTIYF
d_call: -
clone_size: -
v_call: TRBV29-1
j_call: TRBJ1-3

cdr3_nt: TGCGCCAGCAGCCACCTAACCGGGACAGGGGAACGTAATGAAAAACTGTTTTTT
cdr3_aa: CASSHLTGTGERNEKLFF
d_call: TRBD1
clone_size: few
v_call: TRBV4-1
j_call: TRBJ1-4

cdr3_nt: TGTGCCAGCAGCTACGGGACAGGGGGATACGAGCAGTACTTC
cdr3_aa: CASSYGTGGYEQYF
d_call: TRBD1
clone_size: -
v_call: TRBV5-6
j_call: TRBJ2-7

cdr3_nt: TGTGCCAGCAGCGCGGGACGGAATCAGCCCCAGCATTTT
cdr3_aa: CASSAGRNQPQHF
d_call: -
clone_size: -
v_call: TRBV7-3
j_call: TRBJ1-5

cdr3_nt: TGTGCCAGCAGGTCGGGGGGGTACAGCTACAATGAGCAGTTCTTC
cdr3_aa: CASRSGGYSYNEQFF
d_call: TRBD2
clone_size: -
v_call: TRBV5-4
j_call: TRBJ2-1

cdr3_nt: TGCGCCAGCAGCTTGCTGTCAGGGATCTCGAATTCACCCCTCCACTTT
cdr3_aa: CASSLLSGISNSPLHF
d_call: -
clone_size: -
v_call: TRBV5-1
j_call: TRBJ1-6

cdr3_nt: TGTGCCAGTAGTATAGCTACGCGCGGGAGGGCCGGTAATGAGCAGTTCTTC
cdr3_aa: CASSIATRGRAGNEQFF
d_call: TRBD2
clone_size: -
v_call: TRBV19
j_call: TRBJ2-1

cdr3_nt: TGTGCCAGCAGCTTAGAGCGCGGGGGGGTATTTTCGGAGCAGTTCTTC
cdr3_aa: CASSLERGGVFSEQFF
d_call: TRBD2
clone_size: -
v_call: TRBV13
j_call: TRBJ2-1